This TCR beta chain was identified during a study of blood T cell repertoires in COVID-19. In the study overall: PBMCs, B-cell-depleted T cells, or T cells were the source of the cDNA or gDNA that made up the material.

As processed by the authors: Estimates of nucleated cell counts were drawn from the amplification of reference gene primers. Here immunoSEQ multiplex PCR was the method, and the copy in TCRdb shows in-frame clones only, minus some. D and trimming were read from the DNA, whereas the V and J calls and clone size are those reported in that table. This repertoire shows about 210,000 clones, around 80% found once; its top ten account for around 12%. The CDR3 covers 15 residues. Trimming cost V 4 bases and J 4 bases, with 15 bases left between them. CDR1 is SGHKS, CDR2 YYEKEE, per germline (reference sequence). Turning to this clone: This sample includes further DNA sequences coding for the same CDR3.

The clonotype was recovered from a woman in her 40s with acute or convalescent COVID-19. V is TRBV5-5 and J is TRBJ2-1, with a possible D match to TRBD1 (7 bases). The specimen was peripheral blood. CDR3 protein: CASSPGQGGYNEQFF. For the CDR3, the DNA is TGTGCCAGCAGCCCCGGGCAGGGGGGTTACAATGAGCAGTTCTTC.